This T cell receptor (beta chain) was sequenced in a study of human T cells and chemical hapten exposure. MiXCR, applied by TCRdb to the RACE reads, yields one record per CDR3 protein. The sample records more than 250,000 distinct CDR3 sequences, roughly 8.9% being singletons. V was pared by 1 base and J by 5 bases, with 17 bases between. Germline V lookup: CDR1 DFQATT, CDR2 SNEGSKA (reference sequence). CDR3 length: 15 amino acids. Documented time point: pre-sensitization, week 0. Documented treatment: therapeutic diphenylcyclopropenone sensitization with weekly scalp DPC. The material sequenced was whole blood, taken in connection with sensitization to the hapten diphenylcyclopropenone (DPC). This TCR was recovered from a woman in her forties with alopecia areata. Some clones in this sample may be carry-over from other donors' samples. This sequence joins TRBV20-1 and TRBJ2-5; a possible D gene is TRBD2 (6 bases). The CDR3 protein is CSARAFGNAGETQYF. The CDR3 DNA reads TGCAGTGCTAGAGCGTTCGGAAATGCGGGGGAGACCCAGTACTTC.